A single sample is the source of the 27 T cell receptor beta chains below, sequenced in a study of cytomegalovirus exposure and HLA in healthy donors. This PCR relied on a set of 60 Vbeta primers and 13 Jbeta primers. Measured with immunoSEQ multiplex PCR; TCRdb has only the in-frame clones, and not every one. Of 110,000 to 150,000 clones detected, roughly four fifths appear once; the ten largest clones hold roughly 3.2%. Sequenced material: PBMCs. These receptors were collected from a man between 18 and 29 years old in good health and CMV-seropositive.

The chain links TRBV12-5 to TRBJ2-1, with TRBD2 matching over 9 bases. V lost 1 base to trimming and J lost 3 bases; unmatched junction nucleotides: 4. The CDR3 is made up of 16 amino acids. Germline V gives CDR1 LGHNT, CDR2 FRNRAP. The CDR3 loop is CASGLDASGDYNEQFF. In DNA form, the CDR3 reads TGTGCTAGTGGTTTGGATGCTAGCGGGGACTACAATGAGCAGTTCTTC.

The chain couples TRBV5-1 to TRBJ2-5, with TRBD2 as a possible D gene (5 bases). V was pared by 4 bases and J by 5 bases, with 15 bases between. Germline CDR1 reads SGHRS; CDR2 reads YFSETQ. This CDR3 region has 14 residues. CDR3 bases: TGCGCCAGCAGCCAACGGGGTCAAGCCGAGACCCAGTACTTC. Its protein is CASSQRGQAETQYF.

V gene TRBV4-1 combines with J gene TRBJ2-1, with D perhaps TRBD2 (6 bases). CDR1 is MGHRA, CDR2 YSYEKL, per germline. The CDR3 is made up of 17 amino acids. V was clipped by 1 base and J by 5 bases, with 18 bases between them. This chain's CDR3 is CASSQVGRGPGDNEQFF. DNA of the CDR3: TGCGCCAGCAGCCAAGTAGGTAGAGGGCCGGGGGACAATGAGCAGTTCTTC.

V gene TRBV18 combines with J gene TRBJ2-6; 7 nucleotides align to TRBD2. J gave up 0 bases and V 1 base, and 3 bases lay outside the gene matches. The CDR3 length is 17 residues. CDR1 is KGHSH, CDR2 LQKENI, per germline. Written as DNA, the CDR3 is TGTGCCAGCTCACCACGGGAGGGTGACTCTGGGGCCAACGTCCTGACTTTC. This sequence encodes CASSPREGDSGANVLTF.

The chain has TRBV19 and TRBJ2-7; TRBD2 might be the D (5 bases). Germline loops: CDR1 LNHDA, CDR2 SQIVND (reference sequence). The CDR3 is made up of 16 amino acids. Trimming cost V 1 base and J 3 bases, with 16 bases left between them. The DNA of the CDR3 is TGTGCCAGTAGTATAGTACGGAGCGGAGCCCTCTACGAGCAGTACTTC. Amino acids: CASSIVRSGALYEQYF.

The rearrangement uses TRBV28 and TRBJ2-7; 7 bases match TRBD2. The J segment lost 3 bases and the V segment lost 6 bases, leaving 8 bases of the junction unmatched. The CDR3 length is 14 residues. In germline, CDR1 is MDHEN, CDR2 SYDVKM. The CDR3 here is CASSPGGTLYEQYF. The CDR3 DNA reads as TGTGCCAGCAGCCCCGGGGGGACCCTCTACGAGCAGTACTTC.

The CDR3: CASGGGSYEQYF. DNA for the CDR3: TGTGCCAGCGGGGGGGGATCCTACGAGCAGTACTTC. The chain carries TRBV2 and TRBJ2-7; 7 nucleotides line up with TRBD2. V lost 8 bases, J lost 1 base, and 2 bases stayed unmatched. Per the germline V gene, CDR1 is SNHLY and CDR2 is FYNNEI. The CDR3 consists of 12 residues.

The rearrangement links TRBV6-6 to TRBJ2-1; TRBD1 agrees at 7 bases. CDR1 and CDR2 (germline): MNHNY, SVGAGI (reference sequence). This CDR3 is 15 amino acids long. The J segment lost 2 bases and the V segment lost 11 bases, leaving 12 bases of the junction unmatched. The CDR3: CAVTSSGQTYNEQFF. In nucleotides, the CDR3 is TGTGCCGTAACGTCGTCGGGACAGACCTACAATGAGCAGTTCTTC.

The chain combines TRBV5-1 with TRBJ2-1; 10 nucleotides match TRBD2. J lost 5 bases, V lost 1 base, and 3 bases had no gene match. CDR1 is SGHRS, CDR2 YFSETQ, per germline. The CDR3 extends over 15 amino acids. CDR3 coding DNA: TGCGCCAGCAGCTTGCAAGGACTAGCGGACAATGAGCAGTTCTTC. It codes for CASSLQGLADNEQFF.

The chain has TRBV5-1 and TRBJ1-5; 8 nucleotides line up with TRBD1. Germline V lookup: CDR1 SGHRS, CDR2 YFSETQ. This CDR3 has 15 amino acids. V gave up 4 bases and J gave up 1 base; unmatched junction bases: 4. The CDR3 spells CASSVTGASNQPQHF. The DNA for the CDR3 is TGCGCCAGCAGCGTGACAGGGGCAAGCAATCAGCCCCAGCATTTT.

This chain joins TRBV9 and TRBJ2-1; D gene ambiguous. CDR3 length: 12 residues. Looked up from germline, CDR1 is SGDLS and CDR2 is YYNGEE. Trimming left V 0 bases short and J 14 bases short, with 12 bases between. CDR3 bases: TGTGCCAGCAGCGTAGACGGAGATACGGAGTTCTTC. It specifies CASSVDGDTEFF.

The chain has TRBV6-6 and TRBJ2-3; D call uncertain. Trimming removed 2 bases from V and 2 bases from J, with 14 bases in between. Looked up from germline, CDR1 is MNHNY and CDR2 is SVGAGI (reference sequence). There are 16 residues in the CDR3. The chain's CDR3 is CASSYDTSRPTDTQYF. The CDR3 DNA follows: TGTGCCAGCAGTTACGACACAAGTCGGCCCACAGATACGCAGTATTTT.

The V and J genes are TRBV5-1 and TRBJ1-5; 9 bases agree with TRBD1. Germline CDR1 and CDR2: SGHRS and YFSETQ. Losses at the gene ends were 4 bases for V and 1 base for J; bases not matched to a gene: 6. The CDR3 spans 16 residues. Written as DNA, the CDR3 is TGCGCCAGCAGCCCGGGGGACAGGGAAAGCAATCAGCCCCAGCATTTT. It is translated as CASSPGDRESNQPQHF.

Here the CDR3 reads CAWMDREYNEQFF. The CDR3 nucleotides are TGTGCCTGGATGGACAGGGAATACAATGAGCAGTTCTTC. V gene TRBV2 combines with J gene TRBJ2-1, with 8 bases aligning to TRBD1. CDR1 and CDR2 from the germline V gene are SNHLY and FYNNEI. After removal of 11 bases from V and 4 bases from J, the junction contained 7 bases not matched to a gene. The CDR3 loop spans 13 amino acids.

This clone showed up just once. The chain links TRBV6-1 to TRBJ2-7; 8 bases map to TRBD1. The CDR3 contains 16 residues. CDR1 and CDR2 (germline): MNHNS, SASEGT. The V segment lost 4 bases and the J segment 9 bases; nucleotides outside the gene matches: 17. Written as DNA, the CDR3 is TGTGCCAGCAGTGGGGCCGGGACAGGACCTGTACGAGGGCAGTACTTC. Residues: CASSGAGTGPVRGQYF.

A few counts support this clone. The chain has TRBV27 and TRBJ2-5; D uncertain. Germline V CDR1 and CDR2: MNHEY, SMNVEV (reference sequence). V lost 0 bases and J lost 1, with 6 bases in between. The CDR3 runs 14 residues. The CDR3 DNA reads TGTGCCAGCAGTTTATCGAGCACCCAAGAGACCCAGTACTTC. It specifies CASSLSSTQETQYF.

The V and J genes are TRBV6-1 and TRBJ2-5; the match to TRBD2 covers 10 bases. Germline CDR1 and CDR2: MNHNS and SASEGT. This CDR3 has 15 amino acids. Losses at the gene ends were 2 bases for V and 5 bases for J; bases not matched to a gene: 5. The CDR3 DNA reads as TGTGCCAGCAGTGAAATTCTAGCGGGAGTGGAGACCCAGTACTTC. This encodes CASSEILAGVETQYF.

The chain has TRBV4-1 and TRBJ1-2, with 8 bases that match TRBD1. CDR1 MGHRA and CDR2 YSYEKL come from the germline V gene. With V trimmed by 5 bases and J by 4 bases, 9 bases remained unmatched. The CDR3 sequence is 15 residues long. The CDR3 sequence is CASSAGTGGSYGYTF. The CDR3 DNA reads as TGCGCCAGCAGCGCCGGGACAGGTGGGAGCTATGGCTACACCTTC.

The chain couples TRBV4-1 to TRBJ1-5; D possibly corresponds to TRBD1 (5 bases). The CDR3 extends over 15 amino acids. The V and J ends lost 4 bases and 0 bases respectively, with 10 bases between them. CDR1 MGHRA and CDR2 YSYEKL come from the germline V gene. This CDR3 is CASSLQGYSNQPQHF. The CDR3 DNA reads as TGCGCCAGCAGCCTGCAGGGTTATAGCAATCAGCCCCAGCATTTT.

Only a few counts were recorded for this clone. The J gene is TRBJ2-7, the V gene TRBV4-1; no firm D call. This CDR3 has 13 residues. The V gene lost 5 bases and the J gene lost 2 bases, with 10 bases spanning the gap. Germline CDR1 reads MGHRA; CDR2 reads YSYEKL. CDR3 loop: CASSDERTYEQYF. The CDR3 region has the DNA TGCGCCAGCAGCGACGAGCGTACCTACGAGCAGTACTTC.

This clone was seen a handful of times. The chain recombines TRBV29-1 with TRBJ1-2, with 7 bases fitting TRBD1. From germline, CDR1 is SQVTM and CDR2 ANQGSEA. V dropped 7 bases and J dropped 4; count of bases not matched to a gene: 12. This CDR3 spans 14 amino acids. DNA of the CDR3: TGCAGCGCAAAGATTTTACAGGGGCTCTATGGCTACACCTTC. This translates into CSAKILQGLYGYTF.

This chain links TRBV9 with TRBJ2-7; 7 bases are shared with TRBD2. Per germline, CDR1 SGDLS and CDR2 YYNGEE. V shed 4 bases and J 5 bases; nucleotides not matched to a gene: 6. This CDR3 has 13 amino acids. The CDR3 reads CASSPRLAHEQYF. The CDR3 bases are TGTGCCAGCAGCCCTCGACTAGCTCACGAGCAGTACTTC.

V and J are TRBV4-1 and TRBJ2-7; TRBD2 agrees at 9 bases. This CDR3 has 17 amino acids. The V and J ends lost 1 base and 5 bases, in that order; junction bases with no gene match: 12. Germline V gives CDR1 MGHRA, CDR2 YSYEKL. CDR3: CASSQVSLAGIFDEQYF. The CDR3 DNA reads as TGCGCCAGCAGCCAAGTGTCGCTAGCGGGAATATTCGACGAGCAGTACTTC.

Details on this clone: Relative to the germline gene, one junction end is altered; a read error may explain this. Distinct nucleotide sequences in the sample also encode this CDR3. V gene TRBV14 combines with J gene TRBJ2-3; D might be TRBD2 (6 bases). This CDR3 is built from 16 residues. CDR1 SGHDN and CDR2 FVKESK come from the germline V gene. CDR3 protein: CASSQGGRIATDTQYF. CDR3 DNA: TGCGCCAGCAGCCAAGGAGGGAGGATAGCCACAGATACGCAGTATTTT. Full variable domain (outside the CDR3, taken from reference TRBV14 and TRBJ2-3): EAGVTQFPSHSVIEKGQTVTLRCDPISGHDNLYWYRRVMGKEIKFLLHFVKESKQDESGMPNNRFLAERTGGTYSTLKVQPAELEDSGVYFCASSQGGRIATDTQYFGPGTRLTVL.

The genes are TRBV28 and TRBJ2-2; a weak D match, TRBD1 (6 bases). This CDR3 has 16 amino acids. The V gene lost 5 bases and the J gene lost 2 bases, with 15 bases spanning the gap. CDR1 is MDHEN and CDR2 is SYDVKM in the germline V gene. The CDR3 DNA follows: TGTGCCAGCAGTCTAGGACAGCAAGTTAACACCGGGGAGCTGTTTTTT. Protein product: CASSLGQQVNTGELFF.

V usage is TRBV2 and J usage is TRBJ2-1; 7 positions agree with TRBD2. CDR1 is SNHLY, CDR2 FYNNEI, per germline. J lost 4 bases, V lost 6 bases, and 12 bases had no gene match. The CDR3 sequence is 16 residues long. The CDR3 region is CASRGGVVAAYNEQFF. In nucleotides, the CDR3 is TGTGCCAGCAGGGGGGGGGTGGTAGCGGCGTACAATGAGCAGTTCTTC.

The chain recombines TRBV28 with TRBJ2-7, with D unclear. The germline V and J ends were trimmed by 7 bases and 4 bases, with 14 bases remaining between them. The germline V gene encodes CDR1 MDHEN and CDR2 SYDVKM. This CDR3 comprises 13 residues. In DNA, the CDR3 is TGTGCCAGCACAAGAGGAGTAATTTACGAGCAGTACTTC. This translates into CASTRGVIYEQYF.